This is a list of T cell receptor beta chains from one sample in a study of T cells in Graves' hyperthyroidism and ophthalmopathy. TCRdb re-derived calls from the multiplex PCR reads in MiXCR, one entry per CDR3 protein. This sample has hundreds of thousands of distinct CDR3 sequences, with less than 20% found just once. Sequenced input: blood. These receptors came from a woman under 30 with Graves' hyperthyroidism. CDR3s include the opening cysteine and the closing phenylalanine or tryptophan. The D gene is left open where the match is weak.

cdr3_length v_call d_call cdr3_aa
16 TRBV6-2/TRBV6-3 TRBD2 CASSSRLAGPTGELFF
18 TRBV7-2 TRBD2 CASQHGAGGTALPYEQYF
15 TRBV11-3 . CASSRGTGHHNEQFF
15 TRBV18 . CASSPPRAGASEQFF
13 TRBV12-3/TRBV12-4 . CAISTGYNSPLHF
13 TRBV12-3/TRBV12-4 . CASGVGSLETQYF
13 TRBV11-2 TRBD2 CASSFGTTYEQYF
14 TRBV9 . CASRRGHQDTEAFF
16 TRBV2 . CASSEFLGRSSYEQYF
16 TRBV11-2 TRBD2 CASSKSGTSGSREQFF
15 TRBV27 TRBD1 CASSITGVNSYEQYF
15 TRBV2 . CASRADRLHTDTQYF
13 TRBV14 . CASSRLGTGELFF
14 TRBV10-3 TRBD2 CATTLELAGNEQFF
16 TRBV4-1 . CASSQDKILTNEKLFF
14 TRBV28 . CASSLPRSSYEQYF
11 TRBV6-1 . CASSKGETIYF
15 TRBV29-1 . CNVENRVAMNTEAFF
13 TRBV7-2 . CASSTSGGKEQYF
15 TRBV12-3/TRBV12-4 . CASSSVQRSSYEQYF
17 TRBV20-1 . CSARPSGTQSPNQPQHF
15 TRBV20-1 . CSARRGRNSGNTIYF
14 TRBV20-1 . CSARSRAANSPLHF
13 TRBV7-3 . CASSYGDYNEQFF
16 TRBV3-1 TRBD2 CASSPLAGWSTGELFF
17 TRBV9 TRBD2 CASSVDPPGLAINEQFF
14 TRBV3-1 . CASSQESSTDTQYF
12 TRBV6-2/TRBV6-3 . CASSYPGSGYTF
16 TRBV11-2 TRBD1 CASSLAWTGKGNTIYF
16 TRBV5-1 TRBD1 CASSGGQGVLSGGYTF
18 TRBV3-1 . CASSGVPIIQRANYGYTF